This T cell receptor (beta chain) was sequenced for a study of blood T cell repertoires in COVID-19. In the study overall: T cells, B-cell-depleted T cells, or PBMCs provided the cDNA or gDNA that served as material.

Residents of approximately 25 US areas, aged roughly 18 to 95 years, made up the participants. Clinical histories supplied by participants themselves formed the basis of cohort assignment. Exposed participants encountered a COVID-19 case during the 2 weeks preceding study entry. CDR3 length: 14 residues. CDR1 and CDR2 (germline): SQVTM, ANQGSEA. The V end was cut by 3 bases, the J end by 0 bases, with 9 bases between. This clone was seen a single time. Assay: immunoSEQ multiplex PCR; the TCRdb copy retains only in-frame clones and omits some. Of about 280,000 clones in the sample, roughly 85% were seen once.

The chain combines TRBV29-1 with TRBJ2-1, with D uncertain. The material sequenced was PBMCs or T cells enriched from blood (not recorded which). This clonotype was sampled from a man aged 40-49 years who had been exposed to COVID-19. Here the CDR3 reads CSVEGPGSYNEQFF. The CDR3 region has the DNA TGCAGCGTTGAGGGCCCCGGCTCCTACAATGAGCAGTTCTTC.